A selection of T cell receptor beta chains follows, all from one sample in a study of blood T cell repertoires in COVID-19. The method was immunoSEQ multiplex PCR; TCRdb's version includes in-frame clones alone and lacks a portion of them. Among 200,000 to 250,000 clones listed, over 80% were seen once. Material for sequencing was PBMCs or T cells enriched from blood (not recorded which). The origin of the receptors is a woman in her thirties or forties who had recovered from COVID-19. Each CDR3 is given with its conserved first and last residue. The D gene is left open where the match is weak. Where a row states a size, it is once, few, many or the class of an expanded clone; other rows omit it.

size	D	V	J	CDR3	DNA
.	TRBD1	TRBV9	TRBJ1-2	CASSGERQGPYGYTF	TGTGCCAGCAGCGGCGAAAGACAGGGACCCTATGGCTACACCTTC
few	TRBD2	TRBV18	TRBJ2-5	CASSPGTSGLGETQYF	TGTGCCAGCTCACCGGGGACTAGCGGTTTGGGGGAGACCCAGTACTTC
.	.	TRBV7-8	TRBJ2-7	CASSLHYEQYF	TGTGCCAGCAGCTTACATTACGAGCAGTACTTC
few	.	TRBV11-2	TRBJ1-2	CASSSLLQGPDYGYTF	TGTGCCAGCAGCTCACTCCTACAGGGTCCCGATTATGGCTACACCTTC
.	TRBD1	TRBV5-4	TRBJ2-3	CASSFSTGVGTQYF	TGTGCCAGCAGCTTTTCAACAGGGGTGGGTACGCAGTATTTT
.	.	TRBV29-1	TRBJ1-2	CSVEMYRPGYTF	TGCAGCGTTGAAATGTACAGGCCTGGCTACACCTTC
once	.	TRBV9	TRBJ1-3	CASSYSGENTIYF	TGTGCCAGCAGTTATTCCGGGGAAAACACCATATATTTT
.	TRBD2	TRBV6-2/TRBV6-3	TRBJ2-1	CASSYERESAQFF	TGTGCCAGCAGTTACGAGCGGGAGAGTGCGCAGTTCTTC
.	.	TRBV19	TRBJ2-1	CASSPLEVSYNEQFF	TGTGCCAGTAGTCCCCTAGAGGTCTCTTACAATGAGCAGTTCTTC
.	TRBD1	TRBV7-3	TRBJ2-5	CASSLGTGASTQYF	TGTGCCAGCAGCTTAGGGACAGGGGCGTCGACCCAGTACTTC
.	TRBD1	TRBV15	TRBJ1-5	CATTHRGLYSNQPQHF	TGTGCCACCACTCACAGGGGGCTATATAGCAATCAGCCCCAGCATTTT
.	.	TRBV19	TRBJ1-2	CASSIVGDASYGYTF	TGTGCCAGTAGTATCGTGGGCGACGCGTCTTATGGCTACACCTTC